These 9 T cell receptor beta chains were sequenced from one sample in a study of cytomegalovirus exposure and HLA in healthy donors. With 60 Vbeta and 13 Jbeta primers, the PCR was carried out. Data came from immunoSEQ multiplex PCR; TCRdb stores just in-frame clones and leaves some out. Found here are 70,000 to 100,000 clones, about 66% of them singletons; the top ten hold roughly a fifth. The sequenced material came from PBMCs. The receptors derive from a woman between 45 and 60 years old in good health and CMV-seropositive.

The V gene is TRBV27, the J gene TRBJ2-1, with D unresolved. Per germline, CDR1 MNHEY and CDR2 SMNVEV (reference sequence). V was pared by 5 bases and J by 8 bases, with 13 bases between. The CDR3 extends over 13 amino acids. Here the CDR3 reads CASSIRPQDEQFF. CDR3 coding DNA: TGTGCCAGCAGTATCCGACCCCAGGATGAGCAGTTCTTC.

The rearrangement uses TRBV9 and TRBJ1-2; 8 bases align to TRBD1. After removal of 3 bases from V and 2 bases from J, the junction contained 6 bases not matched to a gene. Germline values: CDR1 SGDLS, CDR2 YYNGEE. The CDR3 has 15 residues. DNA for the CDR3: TGTGCCAGCAGCGCCCATTGGACAGGGAACTATGGCTACACCTTC. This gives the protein CASSAHWTGNYGYTF.

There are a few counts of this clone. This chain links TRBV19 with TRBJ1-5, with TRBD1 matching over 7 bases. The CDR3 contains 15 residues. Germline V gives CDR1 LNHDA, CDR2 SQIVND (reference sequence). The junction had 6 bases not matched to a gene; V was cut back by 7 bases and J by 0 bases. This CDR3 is CASTSGQASNQPQHF. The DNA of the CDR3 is TGTGCCAGTACCTCCGGACAGGCTAGCAATCAGCCCCAGCATTTT.

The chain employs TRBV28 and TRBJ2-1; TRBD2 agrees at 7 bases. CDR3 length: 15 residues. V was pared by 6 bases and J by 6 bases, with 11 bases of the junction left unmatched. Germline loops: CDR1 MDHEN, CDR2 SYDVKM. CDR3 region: CASSPRGVGRNEQFF. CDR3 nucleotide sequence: TGTGCCAGCAGCCCCCGGGGGGTAGGCCGCAATGAGCAGTTCTTC.

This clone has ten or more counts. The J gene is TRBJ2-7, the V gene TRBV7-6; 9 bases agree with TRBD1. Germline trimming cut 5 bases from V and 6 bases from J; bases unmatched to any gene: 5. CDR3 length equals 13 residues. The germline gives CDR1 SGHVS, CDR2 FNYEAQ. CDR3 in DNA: TGTGCCAGCAGCGGCGGGACAGGGAGCGAGCAGTACTTC. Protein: CASSGGTGSEQYF.

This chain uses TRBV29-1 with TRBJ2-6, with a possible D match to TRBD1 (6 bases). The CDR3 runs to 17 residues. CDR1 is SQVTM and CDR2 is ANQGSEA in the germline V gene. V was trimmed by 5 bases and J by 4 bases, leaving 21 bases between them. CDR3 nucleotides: TGCAGCGTTCCGCAGGGGTCGGGCCTTTCAGGGGCCAACGTCCTGACTTTC. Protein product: CSVPQGSGLSGANVLTF.

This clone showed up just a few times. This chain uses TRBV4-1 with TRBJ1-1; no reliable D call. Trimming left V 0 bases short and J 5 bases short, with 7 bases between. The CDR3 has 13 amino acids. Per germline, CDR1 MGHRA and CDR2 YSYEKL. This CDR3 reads CASSQDIPTEAFF. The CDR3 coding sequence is TGCGCCAGCAGCCAAGATATCCCGACTGAAGCTTTCTTT.

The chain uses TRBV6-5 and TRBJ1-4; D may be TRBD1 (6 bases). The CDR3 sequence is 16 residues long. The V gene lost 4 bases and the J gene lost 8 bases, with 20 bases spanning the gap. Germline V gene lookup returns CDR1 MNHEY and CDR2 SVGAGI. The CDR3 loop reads CASSLYRAGGAEKLFF. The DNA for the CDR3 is TGTGCCAGCAGTTTATATAGAGCCGGGGGGGCCGAAAAACTGTTTTTT.

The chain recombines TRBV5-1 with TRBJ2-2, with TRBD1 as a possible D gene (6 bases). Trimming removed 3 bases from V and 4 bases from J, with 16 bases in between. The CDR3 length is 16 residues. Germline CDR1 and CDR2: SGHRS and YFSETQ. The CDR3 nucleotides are TGCGCCAGCAGCTCCCGGCAGGGGAAGGGCACCGGGGAGCTGTTTTTT. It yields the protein CASSSRQGKGTGELFF.